These T cell receptor beta chains were read from a single sample in a study of T cell repertoires in cytomegalovirus infection. TCRdb re-called the reads through MiXCR, storing one row per CDR3 protein. The sample comprises hundreds of thousands of distinct CDR3 sequences, approximately 40% of which are singletons, and under 3% rests with the top ten. Sequencing used PBMCs. Source of these receptors: a human donor in good health (CMV status not recorded). Some clones in this sample may be carry-over from other donors' samples. The CDR3 runs from the conserved cysteine through the conserved F or W. D genes are given only for firm matches. The size of a clone is reported for some rows only, either as once, few or many, or as a class for expanded clones.

J gene	V gene	clone size	D gene	CDR3 DNA	CDR3 protein
TRBJ2-5	TRBV2	NA	TRBD2	TGTGCCAGCATCGGACGACTAGCGGGAATAATCGGTCAAGAGACCCAGTACTTC	CASIGRLAGIIGQETQYF
TRBJ1-5	TRBV28	NA	NA	TGTGCCAGCAGCGCAATCGGAAGGCCCCAGCATTTT	CASSAIGRPQHF
TRBJ1-1	TRBV2	NA	NA	TGTGCCAGCAGGAAAACCTTGCGGGGGCTCCCCGACCTTAACACTGAAGCTTTCTTT	CASRKTLRGLPDLNTEAFF
TRBJ2-3	TRBV2	NA	NA	TGTGCCAGCAGTGAAGCGGTGGGGTTAGCAGATACGCAGTATTTT	CASSEAVGLADTQYF
TRBJ1-5	TRBV28	few	NA	TGTGCCAGCAGTTTATTCAGGACCAATCAGCCCCATCATTTT	CASSLFRTNQPHHF
TRBJ1-6	TRBV3-1	NA	NA	TGTGCCAGCGGCAGGGGAATTCATAATTCACCCCTCCACTTT	CASGRGIHNSPLHF
TRBJ2-3	TRBV7-9	few	NA	TGTGCCAGCAGCCCCCAGGGAGGAGCGGTGGCGGATACGCAGTATTTT	CASSPQGGAVADTQYF
TRBJ2-3	TRBV14	NA	NA	TGTGCCAGCGGAGAAGGGAGCACAGATACGCAGTATTTT	CASGEGSTDTQYF
TRBJ1-2	TRBV28	NA	NA	TGTGCCAGCAGTTTGGGCAGGTCGGGGGTTCGCTACACCTTC	CASSLGRSGVRYTF
TRBJ2-7	TRBV9	NA	NA	TGTGCCAGCAGCCGACCGGGGGTTGGCGAGCAGTACTTC	CASSRPGVGEQYF
TRBJ2-7	TRBV7-9	NA	NA	TGTGCCAGCAGCCCCCGGACTGTTGCCTACGAGCAGTACTTC	CASSPRTVAYEQYF
TRBJ1-5	TRBV5-6	NA	NA	TGTGCCACCCACTACCGGGACGCCGGGGGGCCCCAGCATTTT	CATHYRDAGGPQHF
TRBJ2-7	TRBV5-1	NA	NA	TGCGCCAGCAGCTTGGAGCGGTCAACAGGGACTACCTACGAGCAGTACTTC	CASSLERSTGTTYEQYF
TRBJ2-1	TRBV11-2	NA	TRBD2	TGTGCCAGCAGCCGAGGGACTAGCGGGAGGGTGAGCTCCTACAATGAGCAGTTCTTC	CASSRGTSGRVSSYNEQFF
TRBJ2-5	TRBV19	NA	NA	TGTGCCAGTAGTCTAGGGGGAACAGCAGAGACCCAGTACTTC	CASSLGGTAETQYF
TRBJ2-6	TRBV7-2	few	NA	TGTGCCAGCAGCTTAGGAAGGGAGGTCCTGACTTTC	CASSLGREVLTF
TRBJ2-1	TRBV27	many	NA	TGTGCCAGCAGTTTTTCGGGTGTCTCCTACAATGAGCAGTTCTTC	CASSFSGVSYNEQFF
TRBJ2-7	TRBV12-3/TRBV12-4	many	NA	TGTGCCAGCCGACGGGGCTACGAGCAGTACTTC	CASRRGYEQYF
TRBJ1-2	TRBV5-5	NA	NA	TGTGCCAGCAGCTTGGATCCTCGACGATATGGCTACACCTTC	CASSLDPRRYGYTF
TRBJ2-1	TRBV6-1	NA	TRBD2	TGTGCCAGTAGCGGGGGGCGAGTTCCGAACAATGAGCAGTTCTTC	CASSGGRVPNNEQFF
TRBJ2-1	TRBV28	few	NA	TGTGCCAGCAGCCCGACACCAAAGGAGAGGCAGTTCTTC	CASSPTPKERQFF
TRBJ1-1	TRBV5-6	NA	NA	TGTGCCAGCAGCTTCTCCGGGAGGAACACTGAAGCTTTCTTT	CASSFSGRNTEAFF
TRBJ2-2	TRBV7-9	many	TRBD1	TGTGCCAGCAGCCTACAGGGGGCGAACACCGGGGAGCTGTTTTTT	CASSLQGANTGELFF
TRBJ1-2	TRBV7-8	NA	TRBD1	TGTGCCAGCAGCCGTCCGGGACAGGGGGGTTATGGCTACACCTTC	CASSRPGQGGYGYTF
TRBJ2-1	TRBV11-3	NA	TRBD1	TGTGCCAGCAGCTTGGGTATCCAGGGACAGGGAATAAGAAATGAGCAGTTCTTC	CASSLGIQGQGIRNEQFF
TRBJ2-1	TRBV20-1	NA	TRBD2	TGCAGTGCTAGCTCCCTCGCGGGAGTCCTCCCATTCTTC	CSASSLAGVLPFF
TRBJ2-5	TRBV30	NA	NA	TGTGCCTGGGCCGTTGGGGGCCGGGAGACCCAGTACTTC	CAWAVGGRETQYF
TRBJ1-6	TRBV7-3	many	NA	TGTGCCAGCAGCTTAGATTACAATTCACCCCTCCACTTT	CASSLDYNSPLHF
TRBJ2-3	TRBV7-6	NA	TRBD2	TGTGCTAGCAGCCTCAAACTAGCGGAGGTCGGAGATACGCAGTATTTT	CASSLKLAEVGDTQYF
TRBJ1-1	TRBV6-2/TRBV6-3	few	NA	TGTGCCAGCAGCAGCATCGCTTTCAACACTGAAGCTTTCTTT	CASSSIAFNTEAFF
TRBJ1-2	TRBV12-3/TRBV12-4	NA	NA	TGTGCCAGCAGTTTAGCTGGACGGGGGGAGTTCTATGGCTACACCTTC	CASSLAGRGEFYGYTF
TRBJ1-5	TRBV18	NA	TRBD1	TGTGCCAGCTCATTCGGGACAGGGGCTGGCCAGCCCCAGCATTTT	CASSFGTGAGQPQHF
TRBJ2-1	TRBV10-3	NA	TRBD2	TGTGCCATCAGGTCTAGCGGGAGCAACAATGAGCAGTTCTTC	CAIRSSGSNNEQFF
TRBJ2-4	TRBV6-1	NA	TRBD1	TGTGCCAGCAGCCGTACAGGGGGCGACGACATTCAGTACTTC	CASSRTGGDDIQYF
TRBJ2-3	TRBV6-5	few	TRBD2	TGTGCCAGCAGTCACAAAGCGGGAGTGAGAGATACGCAGTATTTT	CASSHKAGVRDTQYF
TRBJ2-5	TRBV19	NA	NA	TGTGCCAGTAGTCCCAGGACCGGCTACCAAGAGACCCAGTACTTC	CASSPRTGYQETQYF
TRBJ2-3	TRBV19	NA	NA	TGTGCCAGTTCGGGACAAATCACAGATACGCAGTATTTT	CASSGQITDTQYF
TRBJ2-3	TRBV28	NA	TRBD2	TGTGCCAGCAGTCCTAGCGGGACCTTCACAGATACGCAGTATTTT	CASSPSGTFTDTQYF
TRBJ2-7	TRBV11-1	few	NA	TGTGCCAGCAGCCACAACAAGGAGACCGGGACTCGAGACTCCTACGAGCAGTACTTC	CASSHNKETGTRDSYEQYF
TRBJ1-1	TRBV7-2	few	TRBD1	TGTGCCAGCAGCTTACCCTTAGGGACAGCAAAGTGGACTGAAGCTTTCTTT	CASSLPLGTAKWTEAFF
TRBJ2-7	TRBV6-5	NA	NA	TGTGCCAGCAGTTACTCGTACCGGGGTTGGTCCTACGAGCAGTACTTC	CASSYSYRGWSYEQYF
TRBJ2-3	TRBV7-9	few	TRBD2	TGTGCCAGCAGTTTGGGGGCTAGCGGGCGCACAGATACGCAGTATTTT	CASSLGASGRTDTQYF
TRBJ2-7	TRBV28	few	TRBD2	TGTGCCAGCAGTGTAGCGGGAGGGCCTGGTGAGCAGTACTTC	CASSVAGGPGEQYF
TRBJ2-5	TRBV12-3/TRBV12-4	few	NA	TGTGCCAGCAGCCTCGCGGTGCTAACCAAAGAGACCCAGTACTTC	CASSLAVLTKETQYF
TRBJ2-1	TRBV6-1	few	TRBD2	TGTGCCAGCAGACCCCCTAGCGGGAGTCAGAATGAGCAGTTCTTC	CASRPPSGSQNEQFF
TRBJ2-1	TRBV7-6	many	TRBD2	TGTGCCAGCAGCCCTGGACTAGCGGGGAGCTCCTACAATGAGCAGTTCTTC	CASSPGLAGSSYNEQFF
TRBJ1-4	TRBV12-3/TRBV12-4	NA	TRBD1	TGTGCCAGCAGTCACGACAGGGTGAGGGAAAAACTGTTTTTT	CASSHDRVREKLFF
TRBJ2-1	TRBV12-3/TRBV12-4	NA	TRBD1	TGTGCCAGCAGTTTAGTTGACAGGGGCAATGAGCAGTTCTTC	CASSLVDRGNEQFF
TRBJ2-3	TRBV29-1	NA	NA	TGCAGCGTTGAAGACCGGACCCCTCACGGGACAGATACGCAGTATTTT	CSVEDRTPHGTDTQYF
TRBJ2-2	TRBV4-1	NA	NA	TGCGCCAGCAGCCAAGATGGGGGTGAAATCACCGGGGAGCTGTTTTTT	CASSQDGGEITGELFF
TRBJ2-3	TRBV27	NA	NA	TGTGCCAGCAGTGCGGCCGGGGTGGGCACAGATACGCAGTATTTT	CASSAAGVGTDTQYF
TRBJ1-2	TRBV19	few	TRBD1	TGTGCCAGTACAACCATCGGGACAGGGAAATATGGCTACACCTTC	CASTTIGTGKYGYTF
TRBJ1-1	TRBV7-8	NA	TRBD1	TGTGCCAGCAGCTTAGAGGGGGACAGGGCTGAAGCTTTCTTT	CASSLEGDRAEAFF
TRBJ2-1	TRBV5-1	NA	TRBD2	TGCGCCAGCAGCTTGGAGGTTAGCGGGAGCAACAATGAGCAGTTCTTC	CASSLEVSGSNNEQFF
TRBJ2-7	TRBV7-8	few	NA	TGTGCCAGCAGCTCAGGGAATTGGCAGTACTTC	CASSSGNWQYF
TRBJ2-1	TRBV6-1	few	NA	TGTGCCAGCAGAAAACAGGGTTTAGAGGCTGAGCAGTTCTTC	CASRKQGLEAEQFF
TRBJ1-2	TRBV5-5	NA	TRBD1	TGTGCCAGCAGCGCGGGACAGACGAACTATGGCTACACCTTC	CASSAGQTNYGYTF
TRBJ1-1	TRBV29-1	few	TRBD1	TGCAGCGTTGAAGGACAGGGGGAAGTTGAAGCTTTCTTT	CSVEGQGEVEAFF
TRBJ1-2	TRBV7-8	many	TRBD1	TGTGCCAGCAGCTTAAGCAGGGGGCTGGTTGGCTACACCTTC	CASSLSRGLVGYTF